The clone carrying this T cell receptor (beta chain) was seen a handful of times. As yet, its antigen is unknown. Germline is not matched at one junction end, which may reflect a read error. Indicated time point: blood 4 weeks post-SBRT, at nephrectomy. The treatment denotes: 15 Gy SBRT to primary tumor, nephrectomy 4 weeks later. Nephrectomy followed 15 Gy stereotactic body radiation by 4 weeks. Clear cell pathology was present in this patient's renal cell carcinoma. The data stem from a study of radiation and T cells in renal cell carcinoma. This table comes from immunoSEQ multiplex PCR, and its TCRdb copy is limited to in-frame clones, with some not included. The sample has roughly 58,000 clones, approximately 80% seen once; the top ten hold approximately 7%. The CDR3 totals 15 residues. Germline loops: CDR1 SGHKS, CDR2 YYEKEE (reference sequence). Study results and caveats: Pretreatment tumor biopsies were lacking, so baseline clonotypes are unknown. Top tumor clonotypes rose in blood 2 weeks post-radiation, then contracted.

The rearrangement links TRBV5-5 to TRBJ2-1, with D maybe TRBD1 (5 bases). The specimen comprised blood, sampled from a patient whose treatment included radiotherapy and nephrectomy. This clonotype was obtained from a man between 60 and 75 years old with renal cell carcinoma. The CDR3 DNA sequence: TGCGCCAGCAGCCAAGGTAGGGGCTCCTACAATGAGCAGTTCTTC. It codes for CASSQGRGSYNEQFF.